This T cell receptor (beta chain) was captured by sequencing in a study of cytomegalovirus exposure and HLA in healthy donors. Study summary: Approximately 85 million unique TCRs from HLA-typed donors made up an early data release. Most donors, 70% to 85% of 350 to 450 genotyped, fell in the Caucasian-associated ancestry cluster.

In the PCR, 60 Vbeta and 13 Jbeta primers were used. TCRdb's table, derived via immunoSEQ multiplex PCR, lists solely in-frame clones and lacks some. The repertoire holds fewer than 200,000 clones, with around 85% as singletons. Findings and caveats of the study: Cytomegalovirus association was listed for about 170 TCR beta chains.

This clone was counted between two and nine times. The antigen remains unidentified. CDR1 and CDR2 (germline): MNHEY, SMNVEV (reference sequence). V lost 2 bases and J lost 0; bases outside the gene matches: 4. This CDR3 spans 15 amino acids. The gene calls are TRBV27 and TRBJ2-7; 7 nucleotides line up with TRBD2. The sequence was collected from a man aged 40-49 years in good health and CMV-seronegative. Sequencing used PBMCs. CDR3 DNA sequence: TGTGCCAGCAGTTTAGGCGCTAGCGGCTCCTACGAGCAGTACTTC. This encodes CASSLGASGSYEQYF.